The source of this T cell receptor beta chain is a study of regulatory T cells in long-lasting Graves disease. The sample's time point: newly diagnosed GD, antithyroid drugs for less than 3 months. From PBMCs, RNA was extracted and then used to make the TCR library. Peripheral blood, at 8 to 9.5 milliliters, went into EDTA tubes. This clonotype was counted many times. Arm-PCR of CDR3 regions and iRepertoire HTBI primers were the basis on which TCR beta libraries were built. A single record per CDR3 protein comes from TCRdb applying MiXCR to the multiplex PCR reads. The sample consists of 500,000 to 700,000 distinct CDR3 sequences, roughly 15% of them appearing once. Germline CDR1 and CDR2: MNHNS and SASEGT. Trimming left V 6 bases short and J 5 bases short, with 11 bases between. The CDR3 has 13 residues. These same data were also listed under a study on T cells in Graves' hyperthyroidism and ophthalmopathy.

The TCR originated in a woman aged 25 to 45 with Graves disease. The rearrangement links TRBV6-1 to TRBJ1-5; the D gene is possibly TRBD1 (5 bases). The input for sequencing was peripheral blood mononuclear cells (PBMCs), taken at new diagnosis, from a patient treated with antithyroid drugs. CDR3 sequence reads: CASRTTDYQPQHF. In DNA, the CDR3 is TGTGCCAGCAGGACGACAGATTATCAGCCCCAGCATTTT.